This T cell receptor (beta chain) was observed in a study of shared clonotypes between healthy human individuals. Both subsets, CD45RA+ naive and CD45RA-negative memory, were split from the CD4+ cells. CDR3 size: 13 residues. In germline, CDR1 is MDHEN, CDR2 SYDVKM. Trimming took off 3 bases at V and 0 bases at J, with 6 bases between the two ends. Whole-study findings and limits: With several donors compared, around 5% of naive CD4 clonotypes were shared. All-four-donor shared clonotypes had higher generation probabilities than non-shared clonotypes did.

This table comes from immunoSEQ multiplex PCR, and its TCRdb copy is limited to in-frame clones, with some not included. The table shows about 2 million clones, with roughly 94% occurring only once. A word on this clone: What it recognizes is unknown. Within the sample, other DNA sequences also encode this same CDR3.

This receptor was taken from a man between 18 and 29 years old in good health. Material for sequencing was naive CD4+ T cells sorted from blood. Subset denoted: CD45RA+ positively selected. V is TRBV28 and J is TRBJ2-7, with unresolved D. CDR3 nucleotides: TGTGCCAGCAGTTTTGCGGTCTCCTACGAGCAGTACTTC. Protein product: CASSFAVSYEQYF.